One and the same sample provided the 4 T cell receptor beta chains below, sequenced in a study of shared clonotypes between healthy human individuals. The assay was immunoSEQ multiplex PCR, and TCRdb's table has in-frame clones only and misses some. Seen here are 2 million to 2.5 million clones, 85% to 95% observed once, and the top ten hold 0.35% to 0.5%. Source material: naive CD4+ T cells from PBMCs. Sample subset: CD45RA+ positively selected. The receptors shown here come from a man aged 18 to 29 in good health. Some clones in this sample may be carry-over from other donors' samples.

The chain carries TRBV19 and TRBJ1-3, with D hard to call. From germline, CDR1 is LNHDA and CDR2 SQIVND (reference sequence). The V gene lost 8 bases and the J gene lost 0 bases, with 17 bases spanning the gap. The CDR3 is 16 residues long. CDR3 sequence: CASPRPKGSSGNTIYF. The CDR3 DNA follows: TGTGCCAGTCCTCGACCTAAAGGGTCCTCTGGAAACACCATATATTTT.

V usage is TRBV28 and J usage is TRBJ2-5; D gene uncertain. Germline-derived CDR1 and CDR2 are MDHEN and SYDVKM. The CDR3 runs 12 residues. V was cut by 3 bases and J by 0 bases, with 2 bases left in between. The CDR3 loop is CASSFHQETQYF. In DNA, the CDR3 is TGTGCCAGCAGTTTTCACCAAGAGACCCAGTACTTC.

The V gene is TRBV18, the J gene TRBJ2-2; D gene uncertain. The CDR3 spans 13 residues. Germline V gene data show CDR1 as KGHSH and CDR2 as LQKENI. With 2 bases removed from V and 6 bases from J, the gap between germline ends came to 7 bases. This chain's CDR3 is CASSPSRAGELFF. The CDR3 coding sequence is TGTGCCAGCTCACCAAGTAGGGCCGGGGAGCTGTTTTTT. Filled out from reference TRBV18 and TRBJ2-2, the complete variable domain reads NAGVMQNPRHLVRRRGQEARLRCSPMKGHSHVYWYRQLPEEGLKFMVYLQKENIIDESGMPKERFSAEFPKEGPSILRIQQVVRGDSAAYFCASSPSRAGELFFGEGSRLTVL.

The V gene is TRBV2, the J gene TRBJ1-5, with 9 bases identical to TRBD1. V lost 4 bases and J lost 4; bases outside the gene matches: 2. The CDR3 is 14 residues long. Germline CDR1 and CDR2: SNHLY and FYNNEI. The CDR3, as DNA: TGTGCCAGCAGTGGGGACAGGGATAATCAGCCCCAGCATTTT. Translated, it gives CASSGDRDNQPQHF.